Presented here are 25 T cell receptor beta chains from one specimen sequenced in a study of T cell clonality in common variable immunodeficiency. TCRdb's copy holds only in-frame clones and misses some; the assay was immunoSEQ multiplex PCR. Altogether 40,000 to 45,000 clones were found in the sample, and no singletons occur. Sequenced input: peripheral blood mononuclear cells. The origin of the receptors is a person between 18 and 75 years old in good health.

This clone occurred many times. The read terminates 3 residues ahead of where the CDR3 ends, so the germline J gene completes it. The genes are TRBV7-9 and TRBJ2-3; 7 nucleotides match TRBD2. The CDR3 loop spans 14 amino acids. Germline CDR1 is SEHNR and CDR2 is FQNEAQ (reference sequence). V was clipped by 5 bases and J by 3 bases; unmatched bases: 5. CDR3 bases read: TGTGCCAGCAGCCCGGGACTATCAACAGATACG. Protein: CASSPGLSTDT. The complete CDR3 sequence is CASSPGLSTDTQYF.

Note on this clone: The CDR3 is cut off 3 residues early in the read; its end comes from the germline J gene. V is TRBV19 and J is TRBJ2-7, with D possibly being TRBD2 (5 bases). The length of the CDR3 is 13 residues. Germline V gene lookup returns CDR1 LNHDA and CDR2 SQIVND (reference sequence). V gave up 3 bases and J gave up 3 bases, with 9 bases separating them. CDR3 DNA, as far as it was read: TGTGCCAGTAGTATTGGACTGAACTACGAG. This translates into CASSIGLNYE. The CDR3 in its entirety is CASSIGLNYEQYF.

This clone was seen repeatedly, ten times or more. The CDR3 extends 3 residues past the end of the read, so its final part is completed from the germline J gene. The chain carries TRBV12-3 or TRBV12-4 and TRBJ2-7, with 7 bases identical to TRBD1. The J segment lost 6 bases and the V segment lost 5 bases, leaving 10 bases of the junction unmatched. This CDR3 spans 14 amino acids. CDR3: CASSPSATGSEQYF. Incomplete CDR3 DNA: TGTGCCAGCAGTCCAAGTGCGACAGGGTCCGAG.

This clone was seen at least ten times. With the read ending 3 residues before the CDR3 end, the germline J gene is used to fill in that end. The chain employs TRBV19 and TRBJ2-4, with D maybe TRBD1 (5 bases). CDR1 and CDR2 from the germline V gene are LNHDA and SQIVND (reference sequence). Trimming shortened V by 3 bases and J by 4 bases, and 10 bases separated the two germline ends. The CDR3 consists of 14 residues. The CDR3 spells CASSMASGKNIQYF. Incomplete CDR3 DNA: TGTGCCAGTAGTATGGCGTCAGGGAAAAACATT.

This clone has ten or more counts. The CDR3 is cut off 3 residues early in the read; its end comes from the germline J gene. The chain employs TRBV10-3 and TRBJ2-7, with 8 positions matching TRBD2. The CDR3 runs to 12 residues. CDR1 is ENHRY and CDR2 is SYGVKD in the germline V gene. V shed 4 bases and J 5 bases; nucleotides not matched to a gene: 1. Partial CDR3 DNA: TGTGCCATCAGTGGGACTAGCCACGAG. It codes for CAISGTSHE. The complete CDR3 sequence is CAISGTSHEQYF.

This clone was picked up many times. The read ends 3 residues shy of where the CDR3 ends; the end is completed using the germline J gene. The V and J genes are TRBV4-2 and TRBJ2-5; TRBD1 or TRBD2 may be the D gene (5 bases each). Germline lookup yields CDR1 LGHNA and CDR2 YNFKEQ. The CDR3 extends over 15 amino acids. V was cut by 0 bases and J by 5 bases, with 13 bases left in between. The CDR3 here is CASSQDGREFETQYF. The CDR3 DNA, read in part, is TGTGCCAGCAGCCAAGATGGCAGGGAGTTTGAGACC.

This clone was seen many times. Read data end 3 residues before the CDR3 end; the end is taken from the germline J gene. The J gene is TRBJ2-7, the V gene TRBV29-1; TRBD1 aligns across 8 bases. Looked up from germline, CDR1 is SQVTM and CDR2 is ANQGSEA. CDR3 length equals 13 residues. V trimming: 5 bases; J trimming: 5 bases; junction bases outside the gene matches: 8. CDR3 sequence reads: CSVRGGTGHEQYF. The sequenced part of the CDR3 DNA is TGCAGCGTTAGAGGCGGGACAGGCCACGAG.

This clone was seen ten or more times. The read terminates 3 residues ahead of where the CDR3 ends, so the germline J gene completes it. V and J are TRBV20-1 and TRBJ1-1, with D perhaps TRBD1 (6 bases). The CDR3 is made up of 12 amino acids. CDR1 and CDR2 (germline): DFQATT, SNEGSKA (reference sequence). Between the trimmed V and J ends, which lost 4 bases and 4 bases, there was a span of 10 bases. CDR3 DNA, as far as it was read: TGCAGTGCTATCCGGACAGCCACTGAA. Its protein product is CSAIRTATE. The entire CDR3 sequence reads CSAIRTATEAFF.

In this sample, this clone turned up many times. CDR3 residues: CASRVLAGGRETQYF. The part of the CDR3 DNA that was read is TGTGCCAGCAGGGTCCTAGCGGGGGGGCGAGAGACC. The rearrangement uses TRBV12-3 or TRBV12-4 and TRBJ2-5, with 12 bases lining up with TRBD2. The CDR3 extends 3 residues past the end of the read, so its final part is completed from the germline J gene. This CDR3 has 15 amino acids. J gave up 4 bases and V 6 bases, and 6 bases lay outside the gene matches.

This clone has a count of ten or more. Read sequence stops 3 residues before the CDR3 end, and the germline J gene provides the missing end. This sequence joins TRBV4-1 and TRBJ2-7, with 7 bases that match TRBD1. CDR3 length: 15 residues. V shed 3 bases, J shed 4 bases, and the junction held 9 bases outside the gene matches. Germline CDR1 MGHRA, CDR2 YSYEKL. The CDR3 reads CASSQEDRSAYEQYF. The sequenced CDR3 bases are TGCGCCAGCAGCCAGGAGGACAGGTCAGCTTACGAG.

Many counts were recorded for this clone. CDR3 protein: CASSANSGTGELFF. The CDR3 bases that were read are TGTGCCAGCAGTGCTAATAGCGGGACCGGGGAG. The chain recombines TRBV2 with TRBJ2-2; 7 nucleotides line up with TRBD2. The observed sequence ends 3 residues before the CDR3 terminus, with the missing tail filled in from the germline J gene. From germline, CDR1 is SNHLY and CDR2 FYNNEI. The CDR3 sequence is 14 residues long. V lost 4 bases to trimming and J lost 5 bases; unmatched junction nucleotides: 4.

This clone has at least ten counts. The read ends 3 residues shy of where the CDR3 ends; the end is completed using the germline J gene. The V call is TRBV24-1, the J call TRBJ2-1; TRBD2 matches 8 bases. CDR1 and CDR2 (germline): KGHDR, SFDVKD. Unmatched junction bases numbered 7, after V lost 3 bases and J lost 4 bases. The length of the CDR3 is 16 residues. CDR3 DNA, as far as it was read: TGTGCCACCAGTGATCCAACTAGCGGCCTTTACAATGAG. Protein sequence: CATSDPTSGLYNE. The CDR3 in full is CATSDPTSGLYNEQFF.

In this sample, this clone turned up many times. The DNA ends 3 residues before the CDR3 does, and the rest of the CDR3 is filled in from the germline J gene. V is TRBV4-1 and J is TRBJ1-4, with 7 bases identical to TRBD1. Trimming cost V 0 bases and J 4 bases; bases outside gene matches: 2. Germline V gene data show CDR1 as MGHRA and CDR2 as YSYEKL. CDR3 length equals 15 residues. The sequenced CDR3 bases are TGCGCCAGCAGCCAAGATCAGGGGGGTAATGAAAAA. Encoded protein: CASSQDQGGNEK. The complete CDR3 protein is CASSQDQGGNEKLFF.

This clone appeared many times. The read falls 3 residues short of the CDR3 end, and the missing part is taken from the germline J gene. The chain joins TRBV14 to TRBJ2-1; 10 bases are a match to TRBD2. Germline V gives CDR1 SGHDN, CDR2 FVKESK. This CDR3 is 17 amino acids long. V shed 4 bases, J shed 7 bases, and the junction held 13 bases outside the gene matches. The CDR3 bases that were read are TGTGCCAGCAGCCGACGTGAGGGACTAGCGATTTCTAATGAG. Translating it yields CASSRREGLAISNE. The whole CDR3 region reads CASSRREGLAISNEQFF.

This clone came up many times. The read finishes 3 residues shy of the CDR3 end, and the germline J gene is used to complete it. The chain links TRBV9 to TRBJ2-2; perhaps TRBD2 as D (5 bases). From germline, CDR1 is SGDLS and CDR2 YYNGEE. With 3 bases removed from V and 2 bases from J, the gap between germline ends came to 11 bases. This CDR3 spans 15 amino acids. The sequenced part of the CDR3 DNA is TGTGCCAGCAGCGCCACCGGACTCAACACCGGGGAG. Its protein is CASSATGLNTGE. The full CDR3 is CASSATGLNTGELFF.

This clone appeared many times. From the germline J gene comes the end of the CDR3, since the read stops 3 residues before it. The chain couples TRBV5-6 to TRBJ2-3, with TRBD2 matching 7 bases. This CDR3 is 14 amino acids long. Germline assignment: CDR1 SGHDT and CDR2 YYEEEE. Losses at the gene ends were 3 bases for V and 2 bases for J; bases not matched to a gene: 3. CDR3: CASSSLADTDTQYF. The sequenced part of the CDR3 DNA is TGTGCCAGCAGCTCTCTAGCGGACACAGATACG.

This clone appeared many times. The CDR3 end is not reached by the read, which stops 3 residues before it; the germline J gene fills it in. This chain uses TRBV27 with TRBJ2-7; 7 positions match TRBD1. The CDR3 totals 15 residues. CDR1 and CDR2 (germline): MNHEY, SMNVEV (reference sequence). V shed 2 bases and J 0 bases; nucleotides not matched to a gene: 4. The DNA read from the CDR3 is TGTGCCAGCAGTTTAAGGGGACAGTCCTCCTACGAG. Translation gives CASSLRGQSSYE. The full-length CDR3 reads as CASSLRGQSSYEQYF.

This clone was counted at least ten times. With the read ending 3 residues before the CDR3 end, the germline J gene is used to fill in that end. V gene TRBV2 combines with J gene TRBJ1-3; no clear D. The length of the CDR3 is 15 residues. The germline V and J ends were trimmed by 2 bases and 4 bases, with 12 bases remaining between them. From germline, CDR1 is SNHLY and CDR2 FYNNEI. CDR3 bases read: TGTGCCAGCAGTGAAATCGTCCCCTCCGGAAACACC. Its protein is CASSEIVPSGNT. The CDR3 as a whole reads CASSEIVPSGNTIYF.

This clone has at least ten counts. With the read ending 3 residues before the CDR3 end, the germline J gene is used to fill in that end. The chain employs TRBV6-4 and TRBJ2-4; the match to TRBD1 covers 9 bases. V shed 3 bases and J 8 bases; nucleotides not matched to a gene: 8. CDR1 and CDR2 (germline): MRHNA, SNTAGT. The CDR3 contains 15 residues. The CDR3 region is CASSEIRQGGDIQYF. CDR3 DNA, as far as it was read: TGTGCCAGCAGTGAGATAAGACAGGGGGGAGACATT.

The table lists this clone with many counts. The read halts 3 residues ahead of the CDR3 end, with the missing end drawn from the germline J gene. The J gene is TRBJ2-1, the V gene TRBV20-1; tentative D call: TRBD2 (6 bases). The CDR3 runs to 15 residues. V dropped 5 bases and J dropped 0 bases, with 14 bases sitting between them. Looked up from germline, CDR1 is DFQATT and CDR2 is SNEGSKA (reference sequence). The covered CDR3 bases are TGCAGTGCTCTGTCCCGCGGGGACTCCTACAATGAG. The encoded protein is CSALSRGDSYNE. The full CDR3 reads CSALSRGDSYNEQFF.

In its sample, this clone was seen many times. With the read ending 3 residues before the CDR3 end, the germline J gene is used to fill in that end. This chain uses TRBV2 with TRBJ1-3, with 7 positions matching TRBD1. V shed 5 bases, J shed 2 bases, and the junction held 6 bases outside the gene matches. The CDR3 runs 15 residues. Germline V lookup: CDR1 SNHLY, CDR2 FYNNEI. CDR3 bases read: TGTGCCAGCAGTCCGGGACAGAACCCTGGAAACACC. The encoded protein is CASSPGQNPGNT. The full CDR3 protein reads CASSPGQNPGNTIYF.

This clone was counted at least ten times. CDR3 sequence: CAISEPGQRSYEQYF. Partial CDR3 DNA: TGTGCCATCAGTGAGCCCGGACAGCGATCTTACGAG. This chain joins TRBV10-3 and TRBJ2-7, with a tentative D call TRBD1 (6 bases). The sequence runs out 3 residues before the end of the CDR3; the remainder is reconstructed from the germline J gene. V shed 2 bases and J shed 4 bases, with 15 bases lying between them. Germline CDR1 is ENHRY and CDR2 is SYGVKD. This CDR3 region has 15 residues.

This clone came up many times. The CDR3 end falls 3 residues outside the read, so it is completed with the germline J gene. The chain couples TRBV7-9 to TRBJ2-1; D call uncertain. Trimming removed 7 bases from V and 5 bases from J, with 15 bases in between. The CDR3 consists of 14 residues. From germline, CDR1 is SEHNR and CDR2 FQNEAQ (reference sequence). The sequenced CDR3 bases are TGTGCCAGCACCCCCCTCCCCCAGAACAATGAG. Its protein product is CASTPLPQNNE. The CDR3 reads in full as CASTPLPQNNEQFF.

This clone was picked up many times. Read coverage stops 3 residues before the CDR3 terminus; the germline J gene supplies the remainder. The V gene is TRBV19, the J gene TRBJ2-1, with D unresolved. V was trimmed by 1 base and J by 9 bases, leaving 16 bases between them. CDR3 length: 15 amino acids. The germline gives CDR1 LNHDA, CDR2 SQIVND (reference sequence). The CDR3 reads CASSIGIGRLAEQFF. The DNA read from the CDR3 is TGTGCCAGTAGTATAGGAATCGGCCGGTTAGCTGAG.

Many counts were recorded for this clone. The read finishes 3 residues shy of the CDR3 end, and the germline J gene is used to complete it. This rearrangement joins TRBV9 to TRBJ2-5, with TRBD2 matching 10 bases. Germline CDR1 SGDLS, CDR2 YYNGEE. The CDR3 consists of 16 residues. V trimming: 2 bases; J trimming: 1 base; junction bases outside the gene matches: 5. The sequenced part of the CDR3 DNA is TGTGCCAGCAGCGTCTCCCTAGCGGGGGCCCAAGAGACC. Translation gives CASSVSLAGAQET. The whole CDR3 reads CASSVSLAGAQETQYF.